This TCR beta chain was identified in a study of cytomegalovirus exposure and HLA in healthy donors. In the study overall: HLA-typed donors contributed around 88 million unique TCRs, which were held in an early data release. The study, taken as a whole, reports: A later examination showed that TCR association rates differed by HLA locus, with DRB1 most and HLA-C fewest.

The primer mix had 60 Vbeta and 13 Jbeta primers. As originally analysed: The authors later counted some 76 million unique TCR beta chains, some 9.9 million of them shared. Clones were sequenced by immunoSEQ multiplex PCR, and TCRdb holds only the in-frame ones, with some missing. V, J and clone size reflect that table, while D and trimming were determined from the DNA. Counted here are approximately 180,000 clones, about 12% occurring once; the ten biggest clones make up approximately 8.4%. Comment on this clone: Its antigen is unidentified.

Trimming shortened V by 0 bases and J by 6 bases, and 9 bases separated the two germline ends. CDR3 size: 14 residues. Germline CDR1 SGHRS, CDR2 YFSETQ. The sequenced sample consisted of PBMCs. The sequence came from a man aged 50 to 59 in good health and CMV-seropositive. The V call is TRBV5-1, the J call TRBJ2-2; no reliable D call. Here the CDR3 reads CASSLAKAAGELFF. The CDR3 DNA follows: TGCGCCAGCAGCTTGGCCAAAGCCGCCGGGGAGCTGTTTTTT.